The TCR beta chain under discussion was sequenced for a study of cytomegalovirus exposure and HLA in healthy donors. Repertoires were generated with immunoSEQ multiplex PCR, while TCRdb's copy carries only in-frame clones and drops some. The data show approximately 70,000 clones, approximately 94% seen once. CDR1 MNHNS and CDR2 SASEGT come from the germline V gene. This CDR3 contains 16 residues. The trim removed 2 bases at V and 7 bases at J, leaving 8 bases unmatched. Sequenced: PBMCs. The chain has TRBV6-1 and TRBJ1-5; 10 bases line up with TRBD1. This receptor was taken from a woman younger than 30 in good health and CMV-seronegative. This CDR3 is CASSERGTGVQQPQHF. The CDR3 DNA sequence: TGTGCCAGCAGTGAAAGGGGGACAGGGGTTCAACAGCCCCAGCATTTT.